Each of the 21 T cell receptor beta chains below was sequenced from the same sample in a study of molecular identifiers for immune sequencing clone quantification. TCRdb redid the calling of the PCR reads with MiXCR, one entry per CDR3 protein. The sample carries some 680,000 distinct CDR3 sequences, around 25% recorded once. Material for sequencing was naive CD8+ T cells from blood, with Jurkat cell RNA spiked in. This sample's subset: FACS-sorted CD8+CD4-CCR7+CD45RA+ naive T cells. Receptor source: a human donor in good health. Some libraries in this study had Jurkat cell RNA spiked in.

In the case of this clonotype: One end of the junction is discordant with germline, which a read error may explain. The V and J genes are TRBV7-7 and TRBJ2-2; D unclear. CDR1 and CDR2 from the germline V gene are SSHAT and FNYEAQ (reference sequence). This CDR3 spans 16 amino acids. The CDR3 spells CASSLEFSLSTGELFF. In DNA, the CDR3 is TGTGCTAGCAGCCTGGAATTTTCCCTGAGCACCGGGGAGCTGTTTTTT. The whole variable domain, filled in from reference TRBV7-7 and TRBJ2-2, reads GAGVSQSPRYKVTKRGQDVTLRCDPISSHATLYWYQQALGQGPEFLTYFNYEAQPDKSGLPSDRFSAERPEGSISTLTIQRTEQRDSAMYRCASSLEFSLSTGELFFGEGSRLTVL.

This clonotype was observed a few times. The rearrangement uses TRBV12-3 or TRBV12-4 and TRBJ2-1, with D maybe TRBD1 (5 bases). The CDR3 covers 13 residues. V gave up 5 bases and J gave up 4 bases, with 9 bases separating them. CDR3 sequence reads: CASSPREYNEQFF. CDR3 sequence (DNA): TGTGCCAGCAGTCCCAGGGAATACAATGAGCAGTTCTTC.

The sample holds many counts of this clonotype. The chain has TRBV29-1 and TRBJ1-2; D is undetermined. V was clipped by 4 bases and J by 9 bases, with 9 bases between them. The CDR3 covers 10 residues. CDR1 is SQVTM and CDR2 is ANQGSEA in the germline V gene. CDR3 sequence reads: CSVAPASYTF. Here the CDR3 DNA reads TGCAGCGTTGCGCCGGCGAGCTACACCTTC.

The V gene is TRBV20-1, the J gene TRBJ2-3; 8 bases agree with TRBD2. V lost 3 bases, J lost 4 bases, and 9 bases stayed unmatched. The CDR3 loop spans 15 amino acids. Per the germline V gene, CDR1 is DFQATT and CDR2 is SNEGSKA (reference sequence). This CDR3 is CSARAGGVGADTQYF. CDR3 coding DNA: TGCAGTGCTAGGGCCGGGGGGGTAGGGGCAGATACGCAGTATTTT.

This clonotype was counted ten times or more. The V call is TRBV7-2, the J call TRBJ2-3; D is ambiguous. V was pared by 1 base and J by 0 bases, with 8 bases between. Germline values: CDR1 SGHTA, CDR2 FQGNSA. This CDR3 region has 15 residues. CDR3 DNA: TGTGCCAGCAGCTTAGATCTGGTGAGCACAGATACGCAGTATTTT. Its protein is CASSLDLVSTDTQYF.

There are many counts of this clonotype. The V and J genes are TRBV4-2 and TRBJ2-3; D unresolved. Germline V gene sequence: CDR1 LGHNA, CDR2 YNFKEQ. V lost 1 base and J lost 0, with 11 bases in between. CDR3 length: 16 residues. In nucleotides, the CDR3 is TGTGCCAGCAGCCAAGTCGGATCGGCTAGCACAGATACGCAGTATTTT. It is translated as CASSQVGSASTDTQYF.

This clonotype occurred many times. CDR3 sequence (DNA): TGCGCCAGCAGCTTGGTCAGGGGATACCAGTCAGATACGCAGTATTTT. Protein sequence: CASSLVRGYQSDTQYF. This chain links TRBV5-1 with TRBJ2-3; D is perhaps TRBD1 (6 bases). Germline V CDR1 and CDR2: SGHRS, YFSETQ. CDR3 length: 16 amino acids. Trimming shortened V by 0 bases and J by 4 bases, and 15 bases separated the two germline ends.

This clonotype was detected only a few times. The chain recombines TRBV20-1 with TRBJ2-1, with D possibly matching TRBD2 (5 bases). The CDR3 totals 14 residues. Per the germline V gene, CDR1 is DFQATT and CDR2 is SNEGSKA (reference sequence). The V end was cut by 1 base, the J end by 2 bases, with 9 bases between. CDR3 nucleotides: TGCAGTGCTAGAGGGGTCGGGGCCTACAATGAGCAGTTCTTC. This encodes CSARGVGAYNEQFF.

This clonotype was recorded a few times. The chain uses TRBV13 and TRBJ2-1; possibly TRBD2 for D (5 bases). V was pared by 7 bases and J by 7 bases, with 11 bases between. Germline V lookup: CDR1 PRHDT, CDR2 FYEKMQ (reference sequence). The CDR3 is 12 amino acids. The CDR3, as DNA: TGTGCCAGCAACAAGGGAGATAATGAGCAGTTCTTC. This codes for CASNKGDNEQFF.

The chain combines TRBV7-9 with TRBJ2-7, with D perhaps given as TRBD1 or TRBD2 (6 bases each). V dropped 8 bases and J dropped 0 bases, with 14 bases sitting between them. The CDR3 loop spans 14 amino acids. Germline V lookup: CDR1 SEHNR, CDR2 FQNEAQ (reference sequence). CDR3 loop: CASVGGLSSYEQYF. Here the CDR3 DNA reads TGTGCCAGCGTAGGGGGACTTAGCTCCTACGAGCAGTACTTC. The full variable domain, in which reference TRBV7-9 and TRBJ2-7 provide the parts outside the CDR3, is DTGVSQNPRHKITKRGQNVTFRCDPISEHNRLYWYRQTLGQGPEFLTYFQNEAQLEKSRLLSDRFSAERPKGSFSTLEIQRTEQGDSAMYLCASVGGLSSYEQYFGPGTRLTVT.

This clonotype was detected many times. This sequence joins TRBV6-6 and TRBJ2-3; D call uncertain. The CDR3 is made up of 10 amino acids. CDR1 and CDR2 (germline): MNHNY, SVGAGI (reference sequence). V shed 4 bases and J shed 11 bases, with 7 bases lying between them. CDR3: CASSSGKQYF. The DNA for the CDR3 is TGTGCCAGCAGTTCGGGCAAGCAGTATTTT.

This chain links TRBV30 with TRBJ2-3, with D perhaps TRBD1 (6 bases). CDR1 and CDR2 from the germline V gene are GTSNPN and SVGIG (reference sequence). This CDR3 is built from 16 residues. V shed 0 bases and J shed 3 bases, with 16 bases lying between them. The CDR3 DNA reads as TGTGCCTGGAGTGTGTCAGGGGCCCCTTTGACAGATACGCAGTATTTT. It specifies CAWSVSGAPLTDTQYF.

This clonotype came up many times. The rearrangement uses TRBV27 and TRBJ2-3, with TRBD2 matching over 8 bases. CDR1 MNHEY and CDR2 SMNVEV come from the germline V gene (reference sequence). This CDR3 region has 16 residues. V lost 2 bases to trimming and J lost 2 bases; unmatched junction nucleotides: 6. Here the CDR3 reads CASSLGAGAFTDTQYF. DNA of the CDR3: TGTGCCAGCAGTTTAGGAGCGGGGGCCTTCACAGATACGCAGTATTTT.

The rearrangement joins TRBV3-1 to TRBJ2-5, with a possible D match to TRBD2 (5 bases). The CDR3 is 18 amino acids. From germline, CDR1 is LGHDT and CDR2 YNNKEL (reference sequence). V lost 0 bases and J 5 bases, leaving 22 bases between the germline ends. CDR3 nucleotides: TGTGCCAGCAGCCAAGATTTAGGATCCATACCATCGGGGGAGACCCAGTACTTC. This codes for CASSQDLGSIPSGETQYF.

This clonotype was seen at least ten times. The chain joins TRBV5-5 to TRBJ1-1, with D tentatively TRBD1 (5 bases). This CDR3 is 13 amino acids long. The germline V gene has CDR1 SGHKS and CDR2 YYEKEE (reference sequence). V was cut by 5 bases and J by 5 bases, with 13 bases left in between. The CDR3 DNA reads as TGTGCCAGCAGGGCCGGCGGGGGTACTGAAGCTTTCTTT. This encodes CASRAGGGTEAFF.

Concerning this clonotype: A much larger clone differs by one base, so this may be a read error. The rearrangement joins TRBV27 to TRBJ2-6, with 8 bases aligning to TRBD1. The V gene end was trimmed by 5 bases and the J gene end by 3 bases; junction bases not matched to a gene: 9. This CDR3 is 17 amino acids long. CDR1 and CDR2 from the germline V gene are MNHEY and SMNVEV (reference sequence). CDR3: CASSPAQGAHGANVLTF. The CDR3 nucleotides read TGTGCCAGCAGTCCAGCCCAGGGGGCGCATGGGGCCAACGTCCTGACTTTC.

CDR3 coding DNA: TGTGCCAGCAGTCGGACGTACAATGAGCAGTTCTTC. This encodes CASSRTYNEQFF. This rearrangement joins TRBV28 to TRBJ2-1; no definite D call. V lost 5 bases and J 4 bases, leaving 6 bases between the germline ends. The CDR3 is 12 residues long. Germline CDR1 is MDHEN and CDR2 is SYDVKM.

V and J are TRBV27 and TRBJ2-6; D might be TRBD1 (6 bases). This CDR3 contains 19 residues. Trimming pared 4 bases from V and 0 bases from J, leaving 19 bases between. Per germline, CDR1 MNHEY and CDR2 SMNVEV (reference sequence). The CDR3 DNA sequence: TGTGCCAGCAGTTCCCCCTCTCAGGGGCTGTTCTCTGGGGCCAACGTCCTGACTTTC. Translation gives CASSSPSQGLFSGANVLTF. The full variable domain, its missing parts supplied by reference TRBV27 and TRBJ2-6, is EAQVTQNPRYLITVTGKKLTVTCSQNMNHEYMSWYRQDPGLGLRQIYYSMNVEVTDKGDVPEGYKVSRKEKRNFPLILESPSPNQTSLYFCASSSPSQGLFSGANVLTFGAGSRLTVL.

This clonotype was detected ten times or more. The genes are TRBV12-3 or TRBV12-4 and TRBJ1-1; possibly TRBD1 for D (6 bases). The CDR3 loop spans 13 amino acids. Trimming stripped 6 bases from V and 8 bases from J, with 16 bases between. The CDR3 loop reads CASSSGHSVEAFF. Written as DNA, the CDR3 is TGTGCCAGCAGCTCGGGACATTCAGTAGAAGCTTTCTTT.

This clonotype was observed a few times. V and J are TRBV7-9 and TRBJ1-1, with TRBD1 as a possible D gene (6 bases). Between the trimmed V and J ends, which lost 4 bases and 1 base, there was a span of 13 bases. This CDR3 has 15 residues. Germline V CDR1 and CDR2: SEHNR, FQNEAQ (reference sequence). The CDR3 sequence is CASSSRGPPNTEAFF. DNA of the CDR3: TGTGCCAGCAGCTCCAGGGGACCTCCGAACACTGAAGCTTTCTTT.

The gene calls are TRBV7-2 and TRBJ2-1, with 14 bases that match TRBD2. Germline V lookup: CDR1 SGHTA, CDR2 FQGNSA. V trimming: 6 bases; J trimming: 6 bases; junction bases outside the gene matches: 10. CDR3 length: 17 amino acids. DNA for the CDR3: TGTGCCAGCAGTGGACTAGCGGGGGGATTCAGTTTCAATGAGCAGTTCTTC. Translating it yields CASSGLAGGFSFNEQFF.